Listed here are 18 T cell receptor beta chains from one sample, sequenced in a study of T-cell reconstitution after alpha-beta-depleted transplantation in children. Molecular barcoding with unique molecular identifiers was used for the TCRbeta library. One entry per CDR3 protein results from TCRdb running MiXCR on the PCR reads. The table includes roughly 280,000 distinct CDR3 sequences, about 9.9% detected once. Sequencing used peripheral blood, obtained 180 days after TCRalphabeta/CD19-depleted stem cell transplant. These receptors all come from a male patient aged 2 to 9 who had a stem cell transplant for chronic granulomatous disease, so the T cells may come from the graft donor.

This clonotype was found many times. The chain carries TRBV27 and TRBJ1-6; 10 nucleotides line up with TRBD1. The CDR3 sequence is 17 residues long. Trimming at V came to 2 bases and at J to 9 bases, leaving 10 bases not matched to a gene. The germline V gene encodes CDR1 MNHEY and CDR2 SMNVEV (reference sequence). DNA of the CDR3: TGTGCCAGCAGTTTAAGGGACAGGGGAAGTGCGAGTTCACCCCTCCACTTT. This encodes CASSLRDRGSASSPLHF.

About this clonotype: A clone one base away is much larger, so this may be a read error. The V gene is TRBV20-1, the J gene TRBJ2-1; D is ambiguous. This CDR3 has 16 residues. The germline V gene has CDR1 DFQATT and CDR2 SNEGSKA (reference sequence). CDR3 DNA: TGCAGTGCAACGGGCACGACACGAAGAGGCTACAATGAGCGGTTCTTC. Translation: CSATGTTRRGYNERFF.

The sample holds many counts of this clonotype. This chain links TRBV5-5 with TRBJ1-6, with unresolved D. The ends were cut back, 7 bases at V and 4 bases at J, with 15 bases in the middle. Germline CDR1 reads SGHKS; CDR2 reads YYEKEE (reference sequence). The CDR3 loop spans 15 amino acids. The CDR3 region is CASGGLDRYNSPLHF. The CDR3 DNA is TGTGCCAGCGGAGGACTTGACCGTTATAATTCACCCCTCCACTTT.

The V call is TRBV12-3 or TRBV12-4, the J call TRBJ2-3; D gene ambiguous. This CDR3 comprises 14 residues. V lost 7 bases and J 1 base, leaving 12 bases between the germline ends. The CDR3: CASKARGGTDTQYF. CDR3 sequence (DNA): TGTGCCAGCAAGGCTAGAGGCGGCACAGATACGCAGTATTTT.

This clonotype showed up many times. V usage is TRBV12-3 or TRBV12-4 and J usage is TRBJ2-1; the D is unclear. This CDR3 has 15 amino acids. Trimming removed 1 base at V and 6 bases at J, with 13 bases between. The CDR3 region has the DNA TGTGCCAGCAGTTTAGGGGTATCCCCCCTCAATGAGCAGTTCTTC. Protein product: CASSLGVSPLNEQFF.

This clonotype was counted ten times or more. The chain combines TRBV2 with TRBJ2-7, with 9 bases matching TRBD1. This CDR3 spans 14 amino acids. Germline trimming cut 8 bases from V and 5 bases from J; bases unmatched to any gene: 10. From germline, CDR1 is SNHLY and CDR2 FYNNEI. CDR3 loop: CASPPGQGVNEQYF. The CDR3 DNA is TGTGCCAGCCCCCCGGGACAGGGCGTCAACGAGCAGTACTTC. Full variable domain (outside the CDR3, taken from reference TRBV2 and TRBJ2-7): EPEVTQTPSHQVTQMGQEVILRCVPISNHLYFYWYRQILGQKVEFLVSFYNNEISEKSEIFDDQFSVERPDGSNFTLKIRSTKLEDSAMYFCASPPGQGVNEQYFGPGTRLTVT.

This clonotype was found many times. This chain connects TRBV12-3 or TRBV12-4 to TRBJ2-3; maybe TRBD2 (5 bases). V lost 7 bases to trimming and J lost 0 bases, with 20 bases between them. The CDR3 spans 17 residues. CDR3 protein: CASTVRVGSTSTDTQYF. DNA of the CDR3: TGTGCCAGCACCGTCCGTGTGGGGAGTACTAGCACAGATACGCAGTATTTT.

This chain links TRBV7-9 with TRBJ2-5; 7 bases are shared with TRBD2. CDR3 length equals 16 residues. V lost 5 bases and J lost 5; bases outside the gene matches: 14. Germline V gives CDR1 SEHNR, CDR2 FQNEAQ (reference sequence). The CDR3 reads CASSQVAASGGETQYF. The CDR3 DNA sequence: TGTGCCAGCAGCCAAGTAGCGGCTAGCGGTGGGGAGACCCAGTACTTC.

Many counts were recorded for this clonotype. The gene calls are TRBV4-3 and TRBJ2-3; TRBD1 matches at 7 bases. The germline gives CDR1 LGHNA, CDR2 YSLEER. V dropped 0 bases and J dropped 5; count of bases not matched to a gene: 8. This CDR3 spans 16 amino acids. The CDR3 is CASSQDPDRLGDTQYF. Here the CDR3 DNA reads TGCGCCAGCAGCCAAGATCCGGACAGGTTGGGAGATACGCAGTATTTT.

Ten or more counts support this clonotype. The CDR3 coding sequence is TGCAGTGCCCCGCGGGGAGAGGGGCAGTACTTC. Translated, it gives CSAPRGEGQYF. The chain is built from TRBV20-1 and TRBJ2-7; D is perhaps TRBD2 (6 bases). V lost 6 bases and J lost 9, with 15 bases in between. Germline assignment: CDR1 DFQATT and CDR2 SNEGSKA (reference sequence). This CDR3 comprises 11 residues.

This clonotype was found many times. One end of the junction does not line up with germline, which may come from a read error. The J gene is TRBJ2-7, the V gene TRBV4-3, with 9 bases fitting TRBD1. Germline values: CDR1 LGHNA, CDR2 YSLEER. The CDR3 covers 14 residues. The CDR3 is CASSQEEGTGLQCF. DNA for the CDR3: TGCGCCAGCAGCCAAGAAGAGGGGACAGGGCTTCAGTGCTTC.

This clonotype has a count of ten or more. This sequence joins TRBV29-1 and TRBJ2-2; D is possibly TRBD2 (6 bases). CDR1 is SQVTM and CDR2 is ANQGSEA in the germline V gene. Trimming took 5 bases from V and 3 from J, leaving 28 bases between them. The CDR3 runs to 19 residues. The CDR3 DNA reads TGCAGCGTTCGGGATAGCCGGAATTTCCACGGAGGGGACACCGGGGAGCTGTTTTTT. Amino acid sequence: CSVRDSRNFHGGDTGELFF.

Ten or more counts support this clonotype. In DNA, the CDR3 is TGCGCCAGCAGCCAAGGGACAGGGGGATTACTCTATGGCTACACCTTC. This gives the protein CASSQGTGGLLYGYTF. The chain uses TRBV4-3 and TRBJ1-2; TRBD1 agrees at 10 bases. The CDR3 length is 16 residues. CDR1 is LGHNA and CDR2 is YSLEER in the germline V gene. Trimming at V came to 1 base and at J to 4 bases, leaving 6 bases not matched to a gene.

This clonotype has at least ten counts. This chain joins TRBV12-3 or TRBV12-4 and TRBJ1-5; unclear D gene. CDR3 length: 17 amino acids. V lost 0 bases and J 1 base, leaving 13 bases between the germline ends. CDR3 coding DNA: TGTGCCAGCAGTTTAGCTGTTCTGGGTGTCAGCAATCAGCCCCAGCATTTT. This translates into CASSLAVLGVSNQPQHF.

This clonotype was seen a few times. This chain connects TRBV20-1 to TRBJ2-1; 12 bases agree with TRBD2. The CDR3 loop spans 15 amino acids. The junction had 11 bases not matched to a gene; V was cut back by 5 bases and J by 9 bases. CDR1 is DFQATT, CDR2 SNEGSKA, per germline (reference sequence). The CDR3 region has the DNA TGCAGTGCTCCGTATGGACTAGCGGGAATGGGTGAGCAGTTCTTC. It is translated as CSAPYGLAGMGEQFF.

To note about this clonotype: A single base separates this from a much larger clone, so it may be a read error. CDR3 sequence: CSANKPGQGGDTF. The CDR3 region has the DNA TGCAGTGCTAATAAACCGGGACAGGGGGGCGACACCTTC. This chain connects TRBV20-1 to TRBJ1-2, with 11 nucleotides matching TRBD1. V lost 4 bases, J lost 12 bases, and 10 bases stayed unmatched. The CDR3 is 13 amino acids. The germline CDR1 and CDR2 sequences are DFQATT and SNEGSKA (reference sequence).

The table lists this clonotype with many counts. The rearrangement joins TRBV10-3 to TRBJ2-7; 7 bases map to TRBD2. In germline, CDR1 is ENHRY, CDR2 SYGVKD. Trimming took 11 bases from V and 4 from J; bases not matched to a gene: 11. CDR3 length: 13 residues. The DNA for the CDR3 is TGTGCCGCCGCGGGGGATGGGCTTTACGAGCAGTACTTC. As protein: CAAAGDGLYEQYF.

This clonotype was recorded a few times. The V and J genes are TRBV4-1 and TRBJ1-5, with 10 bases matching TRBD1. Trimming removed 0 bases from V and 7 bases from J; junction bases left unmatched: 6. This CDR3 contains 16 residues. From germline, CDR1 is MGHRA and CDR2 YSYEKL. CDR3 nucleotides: TGCGCCAGCAGCCAAGATCGGGACAGGGGCGGCCAGCCCCAGCATTTT. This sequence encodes CASSQDRDRGGQPQHF.